Only one count was recorded for the clone carrying this T cell receptor (beta chain). The CDR3 length is 13 residues. The germline CDR1 and CDR2 sequences are MRHNA and SNTAGT. V dropped 5 bases and J dropped 3; count of bases not matched to a gene: 2. Original processing methods: Reference gene primer amplification gave nucleated cell count estimates. TCRdb keeps only in-frame clones here, not all; method: immunoSEQ multiplex PCR. That table furnishes V, J and clone size, whereas the DNA furnished D and trimming. The repertoire holds roughly 68,000 clones, roughly 91% seen once, with 0.52% in the top ten. The sample comes from a study of blood T cell repertoires in COVID-19.

The V call is TRBV6-4, the J call TRBJ1-1; 8 nucleotides align to TRBD1. This TCR came from a man over 45 with COVID-19, enrolled during active disease. Sample: peripheral blood. CDR3 sequence reads: CASSQQGDTEAFF. CDR3 in DNA: TGTGCCAGCAGTCAACAGGGGGACACTGAAGCTTTCTTT.